This T cell receptor (beta chain) emerged from a study of response to subunit inactivated influenza vaccine. Study outcomes and limitations: Authors suggested few new T cells are recruited by each seasonal influenza vaccination.

The length of the CDR3 is 16 residues. Trimming stripped 1 base from V and 2 bases from J, with 14 bases between. CDR1 and CDR2 from the germline V gene are KGHSH and LQKENI. TCRdb ran MiXCR on the RT-PCR reads and lists one entry per CDR3 protein. Among approximately 700,000 distinct CDR3 sequences, over 11% were seen once, and the ten largest hold around 7%. This clonotype has more than one count but fewer than ten. Antigen: not known. The sample consisted of PBMCs from blood, taken around 14 days before vaccination. The chain is built from TRBV18 and TRBJ2-5; TRBD1 or TRBD2 may be the D gene (5 bases each). This receptor was taken from a middle-aged man who received an inactivated influenza vaccine. The CDR3 loop is CASSPRERDDQETQYF. The CDR3 region has the DNA TGTGCCAGCTCACCACGGGAACGGGACGATCAAGAGACCCAGTACTTC.